This T cell receptor beta chain appears in the sequencing data of a study of T cell responses to AZD1222 COVID-19 vaccine. From germline, CDR1 is LNHNV and CDR2 YYDKDF (reference sequence). Trimming cost V 0 bases and J 6 bases, with 6 bases left between them. The CDR3 length is 13 residues. This table comes from immunoSEQ multiplex PCR, and its TCRdb copy is limited to in-frame clones, with some not included. The sample lists 150,000 to 200,000 clones, 90% seen once, with approximately 1.5% in the top ten. V usage is TRBV15 and J usage is TRBJ2-1; no clear D. The source material was peripheral blood, sampled on day 0 of AZD1222 vaccination. This receptor was taken from an adult in good health. CDR3 in amino acids: CATSREYSNEQFF. The CDR3 bases are TGTGCCACCAGCAGAGAATACAGCAATGAGCAGTTCTTC.